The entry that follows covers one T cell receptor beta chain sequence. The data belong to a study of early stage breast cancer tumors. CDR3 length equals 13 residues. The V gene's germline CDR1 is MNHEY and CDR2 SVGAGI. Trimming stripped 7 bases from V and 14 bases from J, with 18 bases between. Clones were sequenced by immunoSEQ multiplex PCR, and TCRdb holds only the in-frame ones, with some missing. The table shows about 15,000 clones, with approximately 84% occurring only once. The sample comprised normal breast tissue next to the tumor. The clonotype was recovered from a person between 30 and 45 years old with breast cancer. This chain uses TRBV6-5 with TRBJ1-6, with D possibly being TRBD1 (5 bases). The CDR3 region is CASNSLGGITLHF. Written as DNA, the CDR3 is TGTGCCAGCAACTCACTTGGGGGTATTACCCTCCACTTT.